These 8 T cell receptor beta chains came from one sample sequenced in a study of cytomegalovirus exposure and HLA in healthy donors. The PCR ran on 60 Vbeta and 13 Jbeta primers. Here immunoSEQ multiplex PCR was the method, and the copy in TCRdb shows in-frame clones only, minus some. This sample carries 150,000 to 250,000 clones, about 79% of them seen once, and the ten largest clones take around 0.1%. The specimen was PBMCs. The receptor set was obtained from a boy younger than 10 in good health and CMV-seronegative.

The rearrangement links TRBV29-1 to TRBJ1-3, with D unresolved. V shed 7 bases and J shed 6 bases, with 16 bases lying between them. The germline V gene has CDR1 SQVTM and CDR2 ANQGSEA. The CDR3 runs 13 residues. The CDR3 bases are TGCAGCGCCTACCGGGTAATCCTAAACACCATATATTTT. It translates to CSAYRVILNTIYF. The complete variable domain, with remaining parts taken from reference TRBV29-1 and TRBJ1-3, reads SAVISQKPSRDICQRGTSLTIQCQVDSQVTMMFWYRQQPGQSLTLIATANQGSEATYESGFVIDKFPISRPNLTFSTLTVSNMSPEDSSIYLCSAYRVILNTIYFGEGSWLTVV.

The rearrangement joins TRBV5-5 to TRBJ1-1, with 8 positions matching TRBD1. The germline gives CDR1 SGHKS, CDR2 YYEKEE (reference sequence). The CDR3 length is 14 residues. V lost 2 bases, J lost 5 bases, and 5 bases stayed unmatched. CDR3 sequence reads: CASSFPTGETEAFF. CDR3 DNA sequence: TGTGCCAGCAGCTTTCCGACAGGGGAGACTGAAGCTTTCTTT.

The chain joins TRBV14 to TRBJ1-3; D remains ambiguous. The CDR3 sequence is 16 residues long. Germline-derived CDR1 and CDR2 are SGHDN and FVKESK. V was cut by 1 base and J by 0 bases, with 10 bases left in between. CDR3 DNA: TGTGCCAGCAGCCAAGCGCGGCGCAGCTCTGGAAACACCATATATTTT. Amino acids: CASSQARRSSGNTIYF.

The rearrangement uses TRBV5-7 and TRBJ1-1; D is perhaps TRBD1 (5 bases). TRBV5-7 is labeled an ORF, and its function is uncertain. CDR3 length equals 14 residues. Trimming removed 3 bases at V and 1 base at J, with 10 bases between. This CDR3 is CASSSSRENTEAFF. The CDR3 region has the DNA TGTGCCAGCAGCTCCAGCAGGGAGAACACTGAAGCTTTCTTT.

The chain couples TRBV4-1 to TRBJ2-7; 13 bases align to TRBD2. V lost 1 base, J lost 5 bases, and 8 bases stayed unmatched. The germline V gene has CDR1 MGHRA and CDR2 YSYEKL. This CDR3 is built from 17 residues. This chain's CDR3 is CASSQAPTSGGAHEQYF. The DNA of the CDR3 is TGCGCCAGCAGCCAAGCTCCAACTAGCGGGGGGGCGCACGAGCAGTACTTC.

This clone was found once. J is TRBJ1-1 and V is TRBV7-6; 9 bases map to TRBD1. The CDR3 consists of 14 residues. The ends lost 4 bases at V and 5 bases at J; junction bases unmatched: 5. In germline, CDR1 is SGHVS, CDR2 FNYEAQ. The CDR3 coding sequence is TGTGCCAGCAGCTGGAGACAGGGGGAGACTGAAGCTTTCTTT. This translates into CASSWRQGETEAFF. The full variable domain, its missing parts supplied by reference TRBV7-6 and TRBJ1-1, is GAGVSQSPRYKVTKRGQDVALRCDPISGHVSLYWYRQALGQGPEFLTYFNYEAQQDKSGLPNDRFSAERPEGSISTLTIQRTEQRDSAMYRCASSWRQGETEAFFGQGTRLTVV.

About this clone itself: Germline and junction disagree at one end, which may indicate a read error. DNA for the CDR3: TGTGCCAGCAGTAACTCAGGACAGGGATGGGGCGGGGAGCTGTTTTTT. It specifies CASSNSGQGWGGELFF. This sequence joins TRBV6-5 and TRBJ2-2, with TRBD1 matching 8 bases. This CDR3 comprises 16 residues. In germline, CDR1 is MNHEY, CDR2 SVGAGI.

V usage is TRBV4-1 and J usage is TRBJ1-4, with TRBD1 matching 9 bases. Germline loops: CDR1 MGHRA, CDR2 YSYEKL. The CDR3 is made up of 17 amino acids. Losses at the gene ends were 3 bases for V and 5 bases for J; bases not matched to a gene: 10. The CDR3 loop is CASSQPGQGNRNEKLFF. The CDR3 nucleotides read TGCGCCAGCAGCCAGCCGGGACAGGGAAACCGAAATGAAAAACTGTTTTTT.